There are many counts of the clone carrying this T cell receptor (beta chain). One entry per CDR3 protein, called by TCRdb with MiXCR from the 5' RACE reads. The sample includes about 690,000 distinct CDR3 sequences, 5.5% to 6.5% of them seen just once. The source of the sample is a study of identical twins. Germline V lookup: CDR1 LGHDT, CDR2 YNNKEL (reference sequence). The length of the CDR3 is 12 residues. J gave up 9 bases and V 6 bases, and 2 bases lay outside the gene matches. The sequence was obtained from a man between 18 and 35 years old in good health. Source material: naive T cells sorted from blood. The chain recombines TRBV3-1 with TRBJ2-1; TRBD1 matches at 10 bases. The CDR3, as DNA: TGTGCCAGCAGGACAGGGGGCGGTGAGCAGTTCTTC. Its protein is CASRTGGGEQFF.